These 18 T cell receptor beta chains were sequenced from one sample in a study of cytomegalovirus exposure and HLA in healthy donors. The PCR was carried out with 60 Vbeta primers and 13 Jbeta primers. Generated by immunoSEQ multiplex PCR, the TCRdb table keeps only in-frame clones and is missing some. The sample gives 150,000 to 200,000 clones, 79% of which show up once; less than 2.5% is in the top ten. Sequences were obtained from PBMCs. The receptor source for this set is a woman in her fifties or sixties in good health and CMV-seronegative.

V usage is TRBV29-1 and J usage is TRBJ2-2; weak D call: TRBD2 (5 bases). This CDR3 has 14 amino acids. V was pared by 4 bases and J by 5 bases, with 14 bases between. Germline-derived CDR1 and CDR2 are SQVTM and ANQGSEA. The CDR3 bases are TGCAGCGTTGGTGACGGATGGGAGACCGGGGAGCTGTTTTTT. This encodes CSVGDGWETGELFF.

This chain joins TRBV29-1 and TRBJ1-1; 8 bases align to TRBD1. Germline V gene data show CDR1 as SQVTM and CDR2 as ANQGSEA. J was trimmed by 5 bases and V by 3 bases; bases with no gene match: 5. The CDR3 runs 13 residues. CDR3 bases: TGCAGCGTTGACGTGACAGGGGAAACTGAAGCTTTCTTT. Its translation: CSVDVTGETEAFF.

The CDR3, as DNA: TGTGCCAGCAGCCCTCGGAAGGGGGCGGCGACTAATGAAAAACTGTTTTTT. Its translation: CASSPRKGAATNEKLFF. The rearrangement links TRBV7-2 to TRBJ1-4, with TRBD1 identical over 7 bases. The germline V gene has CDR1 SGHTA and CDR2 FQGNSA. After removal of 5 bases from V and 2 bases from J, the junction contained 11 bases not matched to a gene. The length of the CDR3 is 17 residues.

The chain recombines TRBV30 with TRBJ1-4; D is perhaps TRBD1 (6 bases). From germline, CDR1 is GTSNPN and CDR2 SVGIG (reference sequence). V gave up 2 bases and J gave up 7 bases, with 20 bases separating them. The CDR3 consists of 16 residues. CDR3 nucleotides: TGTGCCTGGAGTCCCTTCCGCTGGGGGCTCGGTGAAAAACTGTTTTTT. Translating it yields CAWSPFRWGLGEKLFF.

The rearrangement uses TRBV2 and TRBJ2-7; D possibly corresponds to TRBD2 (8 bases). CDR3 length equals 15 residues. The germline CDR1 and CDR2 sequences are SNHLY and FYNNEI. The V and J ends lost 6 bases and 2 bases respectively, with 17 bases between them. CDR3 region: CASREQGRGAYEQYF. CDR3 in DNA: TGTGCCAGCAGAGAACAGGGGCGGGGGGCCTACGAGCAGTACTTC.

This clone was seen once. J is TRBJ1-1 and V is TRBV9, with a possible D match to TRBD1 (5 bases). Germline CDR1 reads SGDLS; CDR2 reads YYNGEE. With 0 bases removed from V and 1 base from J, the gap between germline ends came to 10 bases. The CDR3 is 15 amino acids. CDR3 nucleotide sequence: TGTGCCAGCAGCGTAGGTTCAAGGGGGAACACTGAAGCTTTCTTT. Protein: CASSVGSRGNTEAFF.

This clone was found once. The J gene is TRBJ2-4, the V gene TRBV28, with D possibly TRBD2 on 5 matching bases. The germline V gene has CDR1 MDHEN and CDR2 SYDVKM. Trimming stripped 6 bases from V and 0 bases from J, with 12 bases between. CDR3 size: 15 residues. The DNA of the CDR3 is TGTGCCAGCAGCTCGCCGGGGTTAGCCAAAAACATTCAGTACTTC. Its protein product is CASSSPGLAKNIQYF.

Comment on this clone: One end of the junction fails to match germline, which may point to a read error. The chain combines TRBV7-9 with TRBJ1-1; 8 bases align to TRBD1. The CDR3 is 16 amino acids. Germline V CDR1 and CDR2: SEHNR, FQNEAQ (reference sequence). Here the CDR3 reads CSSSSQGASEGTEAFF. The CDR3 nucleotides are TGTTCCAGCAGCTCCCAGGGGGCGAGTGAGGGCACTGAAGCTTTCTTT. Filled out from reference TRBV7-9 and TRBJ1-1, the complete variable domain reads DTGVSQNPRHKITKRGQNVTFRCDPISEHNRLYWYRQTLGQGPEFLTYFQNEAQLEKSRLLSDRFSAERPKGSFSTLEIQRTEQGDSAMYLCSSSSQGASEGTEAFFGQGTRLTVV.

The J gene is TRBJ2-1, the V gene TRBV27, with 8 bases fitting TRBD2. The J segment lost 3 bases and the V segment lost 0 bases, leaving 10 bases of the junction unmatched. The germline gives CDR1 MNHEY, CDR2 SMNVEV (reference sequence). The CDR3 covers 18 residues. In DNA form, the CDR3 reads TGTGCCAGCAGTTTATCGTCGCTAGCGGGTGCCGGCTACAATGAGCAGTTCTTC. This sequence encodes CASSLSSLAGAGYNEQFF.

This clone was picked up a small number of times. This chain uses TRBV6-4 with TRBJ2-1; TRBD2 aligns across 11 bases. Germline assignment: CDR1 MRHNA and CDR2 SNTAGT. Trimming at V came to 5 bases and at J to 6 bases, leaving 9 bases not matched to a gene. CDR3 length: 16 amino acids. The CDR3 is CASSHTSGRGGNEQFF. In DNA, the CDR3 is TGTGCCAGCAGTCATACTAGCGGGAGAGGGGGCAATGAGCAGTTCTTC.

V gene TRBV14 combines with J gene TRBJ2-3, with 12 bases matching TRBD2. Germline V CDR1 and CDR2: SGHDN, FVKESK. This CDR3 has 15 amino acids. V lost 4 bases to trimming and J lost 2 bases; unmatched junction nucleotides: 1. CDR3 nucleotides: TGTGCCAGCAGCCGGACTAGCGGGATCACAGATACGCAGTATTTT. Protein sequence: CASSRTSGITDTQYF. Supplemented by reference TRBV14 and TRBJ2-3, the full variable domain reads EAGVTQFPSHSVIEKGQTVTLRCDPISGHDNLYWYRRVMGKEIKFLLHFVKESKQDESGMPNNRFLAERTGGTYSTLKVQPAELEDSGVYFCASSRTSGITDTQYFGPGTRLTVL.

This clone showed up just a few times. The chain uses TRBV4-3 and TRBJ2-7, with TRBD1 identical over 7 bases. Germline CDR1 reads LGHNA; CDR2 reads YSLEER. V trimming: 5 bases; J trimming: 2 bases; junction bases outside the gene matches: 6. The CDR3 loop spans 14 amino acids. The CDR3 nucleotides read TGCGCCAGCAGCACGCGACAGGGCCCCTACGAGCAGTACTTC. It specifies CASSTRQGPYEQYF.

As for this clone: This same CDR3 is encoded by further DNA sequences in the sample. The V call is TRBV6-5, the J call TRBJ1-1; a possible D gene is TRBD1 (6 bases). Germline-derived CDR1 and CDR2 are MNHEY and SVGAGI. Deletions cut 6 bases from V and 2 bases from J, with 13 bases between. This CDR3 is 14 amino acids long. The CDR3 DNA sequence: TGTGCCAGCAGGGAACAGGGCTTAAACACTGAAGCTTTCTTT. Translating it yields CASREQGLNTEAFF.

Comment on this clone: An end of the junction differs from the germline gene, which may be a read error. This chain links TRBV7-9 with TRBJ1-5; the match to TRBD1 covers 7 bases. This CDR3 has 17 residues. The germline V gene encodes CDR1 SEHNR and CDR2 FQNEAQ (reference sequence). The CDR3 DNA reads TGTTCCAGCAGCTCCGACGGGACAGCTTATAGCAATCAGCCCCAGCATTTT. Protein sequence: CSSSSDGTAYSNQPQHF.

The chain combines TRBV5-6 with TRBJ1-1; 7 bases agree with TRBD1. After removal of 2 bases from V and 8 bases from J, the junction contained 3 bases not matched to a gene. The CDR3 extends over 12 amino acids. The germline V gene encodes CDR1 SGHDT and CDR2 YYEEEE. DNA of the CDR3: TGTGCCAGCAGCTTTGCGGACAGGGAAGCTTTCTTT. Its translation: CASSFADREAFF.

The chain carries TRBV9 and TRBJ2-3; TRBD1 agrees at 12 bases. CDR1 and CDR2 from the germline V gene are SGDLS and YYNGEE. The CDR3 spans 16 residues. The V and J ends lost 3 bases and 3 bases, in that order; junction bases with no gene match: 5. CDR3 amino acids: CASSARDRGRTDTQYF. DNA of the CDR3: TGTGCCAGCAGCGCCCGGGACAGGGGGCGGACAGATACGCAGTATTTT.

CDR3 nucleotides: TGCGCCAGCAGCTTGGGAGACAGACAGAATGAAAAACTGTTTTTT. Its protein product is CASSLGDRQNEKLFF. The rearrangement uses TRBV5-1 and TRBJ1-4; maybe TRBD1 (5 bases). CDR3 length equals 15 residues. Germline V CDR1 and CDR2: SGHRS, YFSETQ. The V and J ends lost 0 bases and 5 bases respectively, with 11 bases between them. Full variable domain (remainder filled in from reference TRBV5-1 and TRBJ1-4): KAGVTQTPRYLIKTRGQQVTLSCSPISGHRSVSWYQQTPGQGLQFLFEYFSETQRNKGNFPGRFSGRQFSNSRSEMNVSTLELGDSALYLCASSLGDRQNEKLFFGSGTQLSVL.

The chain combines TRBV5-1 with TRBJ2-2, with D possibly matching TRBD2 (6 bases). Germline V gene data show CDR1 as SGHRS and CDR2 as YFSETQ. Trimming removed 4 bases from V and 3 bases from J, with 13 bases in between. The CDR3 loop spans 15 amino acids. For the CDR3, the DNA is TGCGCCAGCAGCCAAAGGACGGGGGACACCGGGGAGCTGTTTTTT. As protein: CASSQRTGDTGELFF.